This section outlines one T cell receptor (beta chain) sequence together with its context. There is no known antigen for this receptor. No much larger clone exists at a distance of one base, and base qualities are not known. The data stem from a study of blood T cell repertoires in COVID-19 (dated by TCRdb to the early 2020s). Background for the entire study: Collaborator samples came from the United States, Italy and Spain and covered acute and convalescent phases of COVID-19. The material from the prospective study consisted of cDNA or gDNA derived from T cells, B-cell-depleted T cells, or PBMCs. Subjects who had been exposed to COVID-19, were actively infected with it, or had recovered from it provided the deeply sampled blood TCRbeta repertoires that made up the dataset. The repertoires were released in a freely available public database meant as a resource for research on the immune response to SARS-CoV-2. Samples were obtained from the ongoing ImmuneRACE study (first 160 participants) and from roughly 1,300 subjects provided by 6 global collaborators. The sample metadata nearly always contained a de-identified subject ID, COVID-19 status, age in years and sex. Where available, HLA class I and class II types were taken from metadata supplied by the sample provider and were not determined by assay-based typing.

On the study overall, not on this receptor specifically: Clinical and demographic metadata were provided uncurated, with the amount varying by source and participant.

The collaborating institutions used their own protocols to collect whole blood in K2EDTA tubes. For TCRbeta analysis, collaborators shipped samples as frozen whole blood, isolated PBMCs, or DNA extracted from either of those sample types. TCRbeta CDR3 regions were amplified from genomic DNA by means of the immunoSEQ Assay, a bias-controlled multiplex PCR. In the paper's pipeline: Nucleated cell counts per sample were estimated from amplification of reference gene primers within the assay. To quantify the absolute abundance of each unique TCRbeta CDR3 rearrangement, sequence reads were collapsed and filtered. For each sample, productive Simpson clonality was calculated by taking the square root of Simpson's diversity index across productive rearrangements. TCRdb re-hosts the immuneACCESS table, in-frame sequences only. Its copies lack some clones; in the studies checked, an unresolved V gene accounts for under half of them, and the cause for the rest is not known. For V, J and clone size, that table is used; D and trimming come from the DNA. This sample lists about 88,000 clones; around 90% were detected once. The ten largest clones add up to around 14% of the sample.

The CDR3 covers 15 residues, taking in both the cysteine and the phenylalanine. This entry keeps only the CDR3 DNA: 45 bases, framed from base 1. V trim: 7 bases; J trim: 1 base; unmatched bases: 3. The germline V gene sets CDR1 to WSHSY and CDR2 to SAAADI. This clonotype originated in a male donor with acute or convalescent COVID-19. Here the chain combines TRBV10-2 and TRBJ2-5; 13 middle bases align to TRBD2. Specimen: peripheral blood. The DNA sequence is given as TGCGCCAGCAACGGACTAGCGGGGGCCCAAGAGACCCAGTACTTC. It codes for CASNGLAGAQETQYF.